A selection of T cell receptor beta chains follows, all from one sample in a study of cytomegalovirus exposure and HLA in healthy donors. Generated by immunoSEQ multiplex PCR, the TCRdb table keeps only in-frame clones and is missing some. The sample spans under 100,000 clones; the ten largest clones claim 3% to 4%. The sequenced material came from PBMCs. The receptors here all came from a woman in her 30s in good health and CMV-seronegative. CDR3s leave out the opening cysteine and the closing phenylalanine or tryptophan.

V gene,J gene,CDR3 protein
TRBV27,TRBJ2-7,ASSTSGLAGTYEQY
TRBV29-1,TRBJ1-2,SVGTQGADGYT
TRBV28,TRBJ2-1,AEAVLQF
TRBV5-1,TRBJ1-1,ASSDGGGGNTEAF
TRBV28,TRBJ1-2,ASSPNRGGIYGYT
TRBV25-1,TRBJ2-1,ASSEYGTGAYNEQF
TRBV7-8,TRBJ1-1,ASRGGMNTEAF
TRBV28,TRBJ1-5,ASRTGTGANQPQH
TRBV18,TRBJ2-2,ASSPRPGQVQTGELF
TRBV27,TRBJ2-7,ASSSIDRTYEQY
TRBV4-2,TRBJ2-7,ASGAGGYEQY
TRBV6-5,TRBJ1-1,ASSLRRGGGTEAF
TRBV4-1,TRBJ1-5,ASSQDGVQGQPQH
TRBV5-1,TRBJ1-1,ASSPEAYTEAF
TRBV27,TRBJ2-7,ASSPSWTGVYEQY
TRBV19,TRBJ1-2,ASSNHQDGYT
TRBV15,TRBJ2-5,ATSRGRTGGGETQY
TRBV7-8,TRBJ2-5,ASSLTRTSGREETQY
TRBV28,TRBJ1-6,ASSSTYNSPLH
TRBV11-2,TRBJ1-3,ASSLSGLSGNTIY
TRBV18,TRBJ2-1,ASSPAVRSNEQF
TRBV4-1,TRBJ2-7,ASSQTSRTFKS
TRBV19,TRBJ2-1,ASREGGMFDEQF
TRBV9,TRBJ2-1,ASSFRDRGGEQF
TRBV7-9,TRBJ2-1,ASSLASGRANNEQF
TRBV5-1,-,ASSLDGSDSYEQY
TRBV19,TRBJ2-3,ATPSRTDTQY
TRBV18,TRBJ1-2,ASSPQLAGRTNYGYT
TRBV11-2,TRBJ1-3,ASSPGSSGNTIY
TRBV25-1,TRBJ2-1,ASMAYRGSSYNEQF
TRBV6-1,TRBJ1-1,ASNPRGGSEAF
TRBV29-1,TRBJ1-2,SVGDTGGDGYT
TRBV4-2,TRBJ2-7,ASSQEVAGGTYEQY
TRBV5-1,TRBJ2-6,ASSPGQGNSGANVLT
TRBV13,TRBJ1-2,ASSPLQGAGYT
TRBV5-4,TRBJ2-7,ASSVAGTGYEQY
TRBV7-7,TRBJ2-1,ASSSLSKYEQF
TRBV27,TRBJ1-1,ASSSGALNTEAF
TRBV9,TRBJ2-7,ASSVVGSIPHEQY
TRBV6-1,TRBJ2-7,ASSEVGTTRAYEQY
TRBV7-9,TRBJ1-2,ASSPPGSAYGYT
TRBV6-1,TRBJ2-7,ASSEGPDRGREQY
TRBV27,TRBJ1-5,ASRPGTGGQPQH
TRBV19,TRBJ2-7,ASRGSSYEQY
TRBV28,TRBJ2-3,ASSLRQGNTDTQY
TRBV7-3,TRBJ2-3,ASSLETREDTQY
TRBV19,TRBJ2-3,ASSPGSGSPSTDTQY
TRBV2,TRBJ2-2,ASRVRLALRTGELF
TRBV5-1,TRBJ2-2,ASSLATTGTGELF
TRBV27,TRBJ2-1,ASSLPLAGYNEQF
TRBV4-1,-,ASSQAFPSSYEQY
TRBV19,TRBJ1-5,ASSIFVTGNQPQH
TRBV21-1,TRBJ1-5,ASSKKRGHQPQH
TRBV11-3,TRBJ2-2,ASSLGTKTSGMNTGELF
TRBV5-1,TRBJ2-6,ASSLPLASSGANVLT
TRBV5-8,TRBJ1-1,ASSSNNRGEAF
TRBV19,TRBJ1-4,ATQGTGGRTNEKLF